This TCR beta chain was captured by sequencing in a study of regulatory T cells in long-lasting Graves disease. Arm-PCR of CDR3 regions with iRepertoire HTBI primers generated TCR beta libraries. TCRdb called the multiplex PCR reads again in MiXCR, with one record for every CDR3 protein. The table records hundreds of thousands of distinct CDR3 sequences, 9.5% to 15% of them present only once. As for time point: newly diagnosed GD, antithyroid drugs for less than 3 months. The TCR library was made from RNA that had been extracted from PBMCs in TRIzol. This CDR3 has 15 amino acids. Germline V gives CDR1 LNHDA, CDR2 SQIVND (reference sequence). V lost 3 bases, J lost 1 base, and 10 bases lay in between. In this sample, this clonotype turned up many times. These data were also reused for a study on T cells in Graves' hyperthyroidism and ophthalmopathy. From that study: Researchers ran a first-round RT-PCR on the TCR CDR3 using the HTBI primer set.

The material was peripheral blood mononuclear cells (PBMCs), obtained at new diagnosis, from a patient treated with antithyroid drugs. The chain links TRBV19 to TRBJ2-1, with D possibly TRBD2 on 6 matching bases. This receptor was identified in a woman in her 30s with Graves disease. The CDR3 DNA reads TGTGCCAGTAGTATTTCGGGGGATTCCTACAATGAGCAGTTCTTC. Amino acid sequence: CASSISGDSYNEQFF.